The 7 T cell receptor beta chains presented below share a single source sample, sequenced in a study of shared clonotypes between healthy human individuals. The repertoire was sequenced with immunoSEQ multiplex PCR; TCRdb's copy has only in-frame clones and lacks some. In the table there are about 380,000 clones, approximately 97% of which are singletons. Sequenced: memory CD8+ T cells sorted from blood. Subset meaning: CD45RO+ cells pooled with CCR7-negative TemRA cells. These receptors originate from a man aged 25-45 years in good health.

The gene calls are TRBV6-5 and TRBJ1-3, with no clear D. The CDR3 runs to 12 residues. Germline CDR1 and CDR2: MNHEY and SVGAGI. V was pared by 6 bases and J by 2 bases, with 5 bases between. The CDR3 nucleotides read TGTGCCAGCAGGGACCCTGGAAACACCATATATTTT. Residues: CASRDPGNTIYF.

The rearrangement uses TRBV7-9 and TRBJ2-1, with 16 bases identical to TRBD2. CDR1 is SEHNR and CDR2 is FQNEAQ in the germline V gene (reference sequence). The CDR3 is 16 residues long. J was trimmed by 9 bases and V by 5 bases; bases with no gene match: 7. The CDR3: CASSPPGLAGGGEQFF. The CDR3, as DNA: TGTGCCAGCAGCCCGCCGGGACTAGCGGGAGGGGGTGAGCAGTTCTTC.

V is TRBV30 and J is TRBJ2-2; either TRBD1 or TRBD2 may fit D (5 bases each). This CDR3 is built from 12 residues. Trimming removed 4 bases at V and 4 bases at J, with 7 bases between. CDR1 is GTSNPN, CDR2 SVGIG, per germline (reference sequence). CDR3 protein: CAWKRGTGELFF. In DNA form, the CDR3 reads TGTGCCTGGAAGAGGGGCACCGGGGAGCTGTTTTTT.

In this sample, this clone turned up a few times. This chain joins TRBV10-3 and TRBJ1-1, with 11 nucleotides matching TRBD1. The trim removed 5 bases at V and 5 bases at J, leaving 4 bases unmatched. Germline V lookup: CDR1 ENHRY, CDR2 SYGVKD. CDR3 length equals 14 residues. The CDR3 loop reads CAISFGQGATEAFF. CDR3 nucleotide sequence: TGTGCCATCAGTTTTGGACAGGGGGCAACTGAAGCTTTCTTT.

In the case of this clone: Other DNA sequences within the sample encode an identical CDR3. The chain combines TRBV10-3 with TRBJ2-7; 7 nucleotides match TRBD1. V trimming: 2 bases; J trimming: 3 bases; junction bases outside the gene matches: 4. CDR3 length equals 14 residues. Germline values: CDR1 ENHRY, CDR2 SYGVKD. The chain's CDR3 is CAISEKGQVYEQYF. DNA of the CDR3: TGTGCCATCAGTGAGAAAGGACAGGTCTACGAGCAGTACTTC.

This clone was seen a single time. Other DNA sequences within the sample encode an identical CDR3. The chain is built from TRBV7-9 and TRBJ1-4; 8 nucleotides match TRBD1. Looked up from germline, CDR1 is SEHNR and CDR2 is FQNEAQ (reference sequence). There are 16 residues in the CDR3. Trimming cost V 4 bases and J 8 bases; bases outside gene matches: 12. CDR3 region: CASSSQRQGRGEKLFF. CDR3 in DNA: TGTGCCAGCAGCTCACAAAGACAGGGGCGGGGGGAAAAACTGTTTTTT.

The V call is TRBV2, the J call TRBJ2-7; 9 positions match TRBD1. CDR3 length: 15 amino acids. V trimming: 6 bases; J trimming: 2 bases; junction bases outside the gene matches: 8. Germline V gene sequence: CDR1 SNHLY, CDR2 FYNNEI. The CDR3 is CASSPFRDRAYEQYF. The CDR3 DNA sequence: TGTGCCAGCAGCCCTTTTAGGGACAGGGCCTACGAGCAGTACTTC.